What follows describes a single T cell receptor beta chain. Its antigen is unidentified. The sample belongs to a study of monozygotic twins with inflammatory bowel disease. Template switching added UMIs carrying a 6-nucleotide sample barcode. TCRdb re-called the 5' RACE reads; one entry per CDR3 protein, DNA not given. The repertoire table contains approximately 390,000 distinct CDR3 sequences. The V gene's germline CDR1 is DFQATT and CDR2 SNEGSKA (reference sequence). The CDR3 runs 16 residues. Study-level findings and limits: The data offered no way to tell different T cell subtypes apart. Lower sharing of clonotypes with other individuals was seen in IBD patients than in healthy twins. This was most marked in patients showing signs of disease activity. Any single strong signal or clonotype tied to IBD lacked support.

The sequencing input was blood. The V gene is TRBV20-1, the J gene TRBJ2-6; TCRdb outputs TRBD1, but without DNA this stays unchecked. The source is a human donor with ulcerative colitis or Crohn's disease, or a healthy co-twin of an affected twin (not recorded which). This CDR3 reads CSARDGTGAGANVLTF.